The clone carrying this TCR beta chain was detected many times. Its antigen is unidentified. This CDR3 contains 15 residues. Germline loops: CDR1 SGHNT, CDR2 YYREEE (reference sequence). Between the trimmed V and J ends, which lost 0 bases and 4 bases, there was a span of 13 bases. TCRdb ran MiXCR on the RT-PCR reads and lists one entry per CDR3 protein. Here the sample spans around 580,000 distinct CDR3 sequences, 14% being singletons. This sample is drawn from a study of response to subunit inactivated influenza vaccine. Overall study results and limits: It was the authors' suggestion that each seasonal influenza vaccination recruits few new T cells.

The source is a middle-aged man who received an inactivated influenza vaccine. The chain carries TRBV5-4 and TRBJ1-2; D ambiguous. Sequenced material: PBMCs from blood, taken 11 to 12 days after vaccination. The CDR3 bases are TGTGCCAGCAGCTTGGAGTCAGGACTGCTCTATGGCTACACCTTC. Protein sequence: CASSLESGLLYGYTF.